This T cell receptor beta chain was recorded in a study of blood T cells in healthy people across ages (dated by TCRdb to about 2015). About the study as a whole: In model experiments, roughly one uniquely barcoded TCR beta cDNA molecule per two T cells was captured by template switching. For two donors (one aged 18 to 30 and one aged 80 or older), the study analyzed two additional independent replicas of 1 million unique cDNA reads from the same blood draw. The donors were split into four age groups: young (average 16 years), middle-aged (39), aged (about 62) and long-lived (approximately 80). Age-related changes in TCR beta repertoire diversity were measured in the study by deep sequencing normalized with unique cDNA molecular identifiers. To avoid experimental bias, donors of different ages were spread randomly across the sequencing lanes. What the work shows at the level of the full study, not this receptor alone: Because the CMV infection status of the donors was unknown, age-related changes in expanded clonotypes may potentially have been confounded. Compared with the aged group, the long-lived group had more naive CD4+ T cells, fewer expanded clones and increased TCR diversity, suggesting age selection. Observed TCR beta diversity per million T cells fell roughly linearly with age, and a significant reduction was already apparent by age roughly 40. Estimates of total diversity based on one million sequenced T cells were regarded as lower bounds and as underestimates. Since profiling was done on bulk unsorted PBMCs, naive and antigen-experienced compartments could not be conclusively compared. The percentage of naive T cells measured by flow cytometry correlated strongly with observed TCR beta diversity.

This clonotype was counted only a few times. Its antigen is unknown. No much larger clonotype is one base removed from it; base qualities were not supplied. Systemically healthy Caucasian individuals from Russia, around 38 in total and aged roughly 6 to 90 years, were included as donors. Ten milliliters of peripheral blood were drawn from each donor into EDTA-treated Vacutainer tubes. PBMCs were isolated by Ficoll-Paque density-gradient centrifugation, with at least 6 million obtained per sample. Trizol reagent was used to extract total RNA from the PBMCs, yielding at least 6 micrograms per sample. The percentages of naive CD45RAhigh/CD27high T cells were determined by flow cytometry on a PBMC aliquot from every donor. Receptor amplification or capture employed 5' RACE. Instrument on record: Illumina HiSeq 2500. The second PCR ran for roughly 7 to 12 cycles and used a J-beta primer mix along with a sample-barcoded 5' primer. A unique molecular identifier was introduced onto each TCR beta cDNA molecule by a template-switch 5' adaptor carrying 12 random nucleotides. Each sample yielded at least 2.5 million CDR3-containing paired-end reads. The Mint cDNA synthesis kit, primed by a TRBC-specific oligonucleotide, was used to synthesize first-strand cDNA from all RNA. Following uracil-DNA glycosylase treatment, a first 18-cycle PCR with universal primers M1SS and BC2_uni_R was performed on all cDNA. The published analysis was carried out like this. Normalization of each sample was performed by random selection of 1 million high-quality reads, each carrying a distinct molecular identifier. Reads with shared molecular identifiers were discarded instead of being binned into consensus sequences. MiTCR, with a Q25 quality threshold and the strictest error-elimination algorithm, was used for CDR3 identification, clonotype clustering and error correction. A nonparametric unseen species model using Euler transformation provided a lower-bound estimate of total TCR beta diversity. The public reads were quality trimmed at Q25 with fastp and then assembled into clones with MiXCR by TCRdb, keeping productive beta chains. One record per CDR3 amino acid sequence lists the most common genes and DNA. TCRdb, not the authors, supplied the V and J calls. Here the sample has 1.5 million to 2 million distinct CDR3 sequences; about 28% occur a single time. About 8% of the sample comes from the top ten.

Reading the germline V gene gives CDR1 MNHEY and CDR2 SVGAGI. V ends up 7 bases short and J 4 bases short, with an unmatched junction base count of 12. The cysteine opens and the phenylalanine closes a CDR3 of 15 amino acids. Only CDR3 DNA remains: 45 bases, in frame from the first base. This sequence originates from a woman in her twenties or thirties in good health. Here the chain combines TRBV6-5 and TRBJ1-2, and TRBD1 aligns with 7 junction nucleotides. Sample: blood. The sequenced DNA: TGTGCCAGCACCGAGGGGGCAGGGCCCGTCTATGGCTACACCTTC. This codes for CASTEGAGPVYGYTF.